The clone carrying this T cell receptor beta chain was recorded a few times. The sample is drawn from a study of T cells after yellow fever vaccination. Researchers made TCR cDNA using 5'RACE template switching, and this step added a universal primer site and UMIs. From the 5' RACE reads, TCRdb called clonotypes with MiXCR, one entry per CDR3 protein. The top ten clones hold approximately 28% of a sample with 70,000 or so distinct CDR3 sequences, 7.3% of them seen once. The receptor comes from a man between 18 and 35 years old who received the YFV17D yellow fever vaccine. This specimen consisted of CD8+ T cells sorted from PBMCs, obtained 10 to 11 days after the first yellow fever vaccination.

CDR3 loop: CAISESGLAVAETQYF. In nucleotides, the CDR3 is TGTGCCATCAGTGAGTCGGGACTAGCAGTTGCAGAGACCCAGTACTTC. The rearrangement links TRBV10-3 to TRBJ2-5; 9 positions agree with TRBD2. The V gene end was trimmed by 0 bases and the J gene end by 4 bases; junction bases not matched to a gene: 6. Germline V gene lookup returns CDR1 ENHRY and CDR2 SYGVKD. The CDR3 is 16 amino acids.